What follows are 10 T cell receptor beta chains derived from one specimen sequenced in a study of T cell responses to AZD1222 COVID-19 vaccine. Generated by immunoSEQ multiplex PCR, the TCRdb table keeps only in-frame clones and is missing some. The sample records over 120,000 clones, approximately 85% being singletons. Sample: peripheral blood, taken on day 0 of AZD1222 vaccination. These receptors came from an adult in good health.

The chain uses TRBV6-1 and TRBJ1-5; possibly TRBD1 for D (5 bases). V was pared by 6 bases and J by 3 bases, with 12 bases between. This CDR3 is 14 amino acids long. Germline CDR1 MNHNS, CDR2 SASEGT. The CDR3 protein is CASSPTDYNQPQHF. Here the CDR3 DNA reads TGTGCCAGCAGCCCGACAGATTACAATCAGCCCCAGCATTTT.

The CDR3 region has the DNA TGTGCCAGCAGCCCTGGGACGTACAATGAGCAGTTCTTC. This codes for CASSPGTYNEQFF. This sequence joins TRBV7-9 and TRBJ2-1; D is tentatively TRBD1 or TRBD2 (5 bases each). Germline V gene lookup returns CDR1 SEHNR and CDR2 FQNEAQ (reference sequence). This CDR3 spans 13 amino acids. Trimming took 5 bases from V and 4 from J, leaving 9 bases between them.

This clone was counted only a few times. V usage is TRBV6-2 or TRBV6-3 and J usage is TRBJ1-1; D is possibly TRBD1 (5 bases). V dropped 1 base and J dropped 4 bases, with 7 bases sitting between them. CDR3 size: 13 residues. CDR1 and CDR2 (germline): MNHEY, SVGEGT. The CDR3 sequence is CASSYFQGTEAFF. Here the CDR3 DNA reads TGTGCCAGCAGTTACTTCCAGGGCACTGAAGCTTTCTTT.

J is TRBJ1-4 and V is TRBV6-5, with D perhaps TRBD1 (6 bases). The CDR3 totals 13 residues. Germline values: CDR1 MNHEY, CDR2 SVGAGI. Trimming cost V 0 bases and J 11 bases, with 10 bases left between them. The CDR3 coding sequence is TGTGCCAGCAGTTACTCGAGGGACAACAAACTGTTTTTT. Its translation is CASSYSRDNKLFF.

V usage is TRBV20-1 and J usage is TRBJ2-7; D is unresolved. Germline lookup yields CDR1 DFQATT and CDR2 SNEGSKA (reference sequence). V gave up 4 bases and J gave up 7 bases, with 8 bases separating them. The CDR3 spans 10 residues. The CDR3 DNA is TGCAGTGCTATCTCGGAGGAGCAGTACTTC. It translates to CSAISEEQYF.

The J gene is TRBJ2-7, the V gene TRBV4-1; 10 bases line up with TRBD1. Germline V CDR1 and CDR2: MGHRA, YSYEKL. The CDR3 is 16 amino acids. With 3 bases clipped from V and 5 bases from J, the junction kept 10 bases outside the gene matches. In DNA form, the CDR3 reads TGCGCCAGCAGCCACAGACAGGGGGCGGTGTATGACGAGCAGTACTTC. It yields the protein CASSHRQGAVYDEQYF.

This chain joins TRBV6-6 and TRBJ1-5; D remains unclear. Trimming removed 0 bases at V and 2 bases at J, with 5 bases between. The germline V gene has CDR1 MNHNY and CDR2 SVGAGI (reference sequence). The CDR3 spans 14 residues. CDR3 bases: TGTGCCAGCAGTTACTCTAGGGGCAATCAGCCCCAGCATTTT. Translation: CASSYSRGNQPQHF.

The chain uses TRBV15 and TRBJ2-1; 10 nucleotides align to TRBD2. Germline V gene sequence: CDR1 LNHNV, CDR2 YYDKDF (reference sequence). With V trimmed by 0 bases and J by 5 bases, 4 bases remained unmatched. The CDR3 extends over 16 amino acids. The CDR3 spells CATSRDLAGEDNEQFF. The CDR3, as DNA: TGTGCCACCAGCAGAGATCTAGCGGGGGAAGACAATGAGCAGTTCTTC.

The J gene is TRBJ2-3, the V gene TRBV4-1; TRBD2 aligns across 11 bases. With 0 bases clipped from V and 5 bases from J, the junction kept 7 bases outside the gene matches. The CDR3 covers 17 residues. The germline CDR1 and CDR2 sequences are MGHRA and YSYEKL. This CDR3 reads CASSQDLLAGVGDTQYF. In nucleotides, the CDR3 is TGCGCCAGCAGCCAAGACCTACTAGCGGGGGTAGGAGATACGCAGTATTTT.

CDR3 in amino acids: CASSYWSSGNTIYF. In nucleotides, the CDR3 is TGTGCCAGCAGTTACTGGAGCTCTGGAAACACCATATATTTT. The genes are TRBV6-5 and TRBJ1-3; the D is unclear. Germline CDR1 MNHEY, CDR2 SVGAGI. With 1 base removed from V and 0 bases from J, the gap between germline ends came to 4 bases. The CDR3 is made up of 14 amino acids.